These 28 T cell receptor beta chains were all obtained from the same sample, sequenced in a study of T cells in localized non-small cell lung cancer. Assay: immunoSEQ multiplex PCR; the TCRdb copy retains only in-frame clones and omits some. This repertoire shows 20,000 or so clones, around nine tenths found once; its top ten account for less than 8.5%. Sequenced here: peripheral blood, sampled before any cancer treatment. These TCRs come from a male donor aged 60 or older with stage I squamous cell lung carcinoma.

The chain links TRBV27 to TRBJ1-1; D is possibly TRBD1 (5 bases). The V gene's germline CDR1 is MNHEY and CDR2 SMNVEV (reference sequence). The CDR3 is made up of 15 amino acids. V was clipped by 3 bases and J by 4 bases, with 15 bases between them. CDR3 DNA sequence: TGTGCCAGCAGTTTTAAGCCAGGGAGGTTCACTGAAGCTTTCTTT. Translated: CASSFKPGRFTEAFF.

The table lists this clone with a count of one. The CDR3 DNA sequence: TGTGCCAGCAGCTCCGGACAGACGAACACCGGGGAGCTGTTTTTT. Translating gives CASSSGQTNTGELFF. The chain has TRBV7-9 and TRBJ2-2; D may be TRBD1 (6 bases). Trimming took 4 bases from V and 0 from J, leaving 9 bases between them. The CDR3 has 15 amino acids. Germline V gene sequence: CDR1 SEHNR, CDR2 FQNEAQ (reference sequence).

This chain links TRBV5-1 with TRBJ1-3; a weak D match, TRBD1 (5 bases). Trimming took 4 bases from V and 9 from J, leaving 20 bases between them. There are 15 residues in the CDR3. Germline V gene data show CDR1 as SGHRS and CDR2 as YFSETQ. CDR3 protein: CASSLGVIQGGTIYF. CDR3 DNA sequence: TGCGCCAGCAGCCTGGGTGTAATCCAGGGCGGCACCATATATTTT.

The chain recombines TRBV28 with TRBJ1-2, with 9 nucleotides matching TRBD1. Looked up from germline, CDR1 is MDHEN and CDR2 is SYDVKM. V dropped 7 bases and J dropped 8; count of bases not matched to a gene: 17. The CDR3 loop spans 16 amino acids. The CDR3 DNA reads TGTGCCAGCACAATAGGGTACAGGGGGCAGACGCGGGGCTACACCTTC. Its protein is CASTIGYRGQTRGYTF.

The V and J genes are TRBV6-5 and TRBJ1-2; possibly TRBD1 for D (5 bases). CDR1 is MNHEY, CDR2 SVGAGI, per germline. V was trimmed by 4 bases and J by 4 bases, leaving 19 bases between them. This CDR3 has 16 amino acids. CDR3 sequence reads: CASSSRNSGTLYGYTF. The CDR3 DNA reads as TGTGCCAGCAGTTCAAGAAACTCCGGGACCCTCTATGGCTACACCTTC.

The chain combines TRBV19 with TRBJ2-6, with D unclear. V dropped 4 bases and J dropped 1 base, with 5 bases sitting between them. The CDR3 spans 14 residues. Germline V gene lookup returns CDR1 LNHDA and CDR2 SQIVND (reference sequence). This CDR3 is CASSTGSGANVLTF. CDR3 coding DNA: TGTGCCAGTAGTACAGGTTCTGGGGCCAACGTCCTGACTTTC.

The rearrangement links TRBV30 to TRBJ2-3; D might be TRBD1 (6 bases). Deletions cut 0 bases from V and 1 base from J, with 14 bases between. Germline CDR1 and CDR2: GTSNPN and SVGIG (reference sequence). The CDR3 covers 16 residues. CDR3 sequence (DNA): TGTGCCTGGAGTGTTTGGGGGCAGGGAGGCACAGATACGCAGTATTTT. Its translation: CAWSVWGQGGTDTQYF.

The chain carries TRBV5-1 and TRBJ2-4, with 9 bases fitting TRBD1. CDR3 length equals 13 residues. The ends lost 7 bases at V and 4 bases at J; junction bases unmatched: 3. Germline values: CDR1 SGHRS, CDR2 YFSETQ. CDR3 protein: CASAGTGKNIQYF. In DNA, the CDR3 is TGCGCCAGCGCGGGGACAGGGAAAAACATTCAGTACTTC.

V gene TRBV25-1 combines with J gene TRBJ1-2; D ambiguous. Trimming left V 2 bases short and J 6 bases short, with 10 bases between. The CDR3 spans 13 residues. Germline CDR1 and CDR2: MGHDK and SYGVNS. The CDR3 reads CASSERARDGYTF. CDR3 in DNA: TGTGCCAGCAGTGAACGCGCAAGGGATGGCTACACCTTC.

The V call is TRBV9, the J call TRBJ1-4; D gene ambiguous. This CDR3 is 14 amino acids long. Per germline, CDR1 SGDLS and CDR2 YYNGEE. V lost 4 bases and J 7 bases, leaving 14 bases between the germline ends. CDR3 nucleotide sequence: TGTGCCAGCAGCCCCCGTCCCGGAGGTGAAAAACTGTTTTTT. It specifies CASSPRPGGEKLFF.

The rearrangement joins TRBV19 to TRBJ1-6, with D unresolved. The CDR3 runs to 14 residues. Germline V CDR1 and CDR2: LNHDA, SQIVND (reference sequence). Trimming left V 10 bases short and J 10 bases short, with 20 bases between. In DNA form, the CDR3 reads TGTGCCACGGCCCAGTCCGATTGGGGATCACCCCTCCACTTT. It translates to CATAQSDWGSPLHF.

The V and J genes are TRBV7-3 and TRBJ2-1; 12 bases are a match to TRBD2. The CDR3 has 16 residues. V shed 4 bases and J 7 bases; nucleotides not matched to a gene: 8. Germline CDR1 reads SGHTA; CDR2 reads FQGTGA. The CDR3 coding sequence is TGTGCCAGCAGCTCTAAACTAGCGGGGGGAATAAATGAGCAGTTCTTC. This encodes CASSSKLAGGINEQFF.

The chain combines TRBV2 with TRBJ2-7; 7 nucleotides match TRBD1. The CDR3 is made up of 14 amino acids. The trim removed 6 bases at V and 5 bases at J, leaving 10 bases unmatched. The germline gives CDR1 SNHLY, CDR2 FYNNEI. The CDR3 spells CASREDRQGHEQYF. The CDR3 nucleotides read TGTGCCAGCAGGGAGGACAGGCAGGGCCACGAGCAGTACTTC.

There are a few counts of this clone. This chain joins TRBV5-1 and TRBJ2-7; 10 bases fit TRBD1. CDR1 and CDR2 from the germline V gene are SGHRS and YFSETQ. CDR3 length: 15 residues. The ends lost 4 bases at V and 0 bases at J; junction bases unmatched: 4. The CDR3 protein is CASSTRQGASYEQYF. Written as DNA, the CDR3 is TGCGCCAGCAGCACCAGACAGGGGGCCTCCTACGAGCAGTACTTC.

This rearrangement joins TRBV27 to TRBJ1-3; D gene uncertain. Germline CDR1 MNHEY, CDR2 SMNVEV (reference sequence). The CDR3 extends over 15 amino acids. V dropped 3 bases and J dropped 0 bases, with 9 bases sitting between them. Here the CDR3 DNA reads TGTGCCAGCAGTTTGTACTTGAGCTCTGGAAACACCATATATTTT. Its protein product is CASSLYLSSGNTIYF.

The rearrangement joins TRBV19 to TRBJ2-2; the D gene could be TRBD1 or TRBD2 (5 bases each). CDR1 is LNHDA and CDR2 is SQIVND in the germline V gene (reference sequence). Trimming pared 0 bases from V and 6 bases from J, leaving 8 bases between. The CDR3 length is 14 residues. The CDR3 nucleotides read TGTGCCAGTAGTATAGATCGGGGCCCCGGGGAGCTGTTTTTT. Amino acids: CASSIDRGPGELFF.

This rearrangement joins TRBV6-4 to TRBJ2-3, with TRBD2 identical over 12 bases. The CDR3 has 16 residues. The V and J ends lost 5 bases and 0 bases, in that order; junction bases with no gene match: 3. Germline V gives CDR1 MRHNA, CDR2 SNTAGT. The CDR3 is CASSYLAGGSTDTQYF. CDR3 coding DNA: TGTGCCAGCAGTTACCTAGCGGGGGGGAGCACAGATACGCAGTATTTT.

This chain connects TRBV12-5 to TRBJ1-2; D is ambiguous. Germline V gene lookup returns CDR1 LGHNT and CDR2 FRNRAP. This CDR3 comprises 13 residues. Trimming stripped 5 bases from V and 6 bases from J, with 13 bases between. The CDR3 bases are TGTGCTAGTGGTCCCTTCAAACTCCATGGCTACACCTTC. Residues: CASGPFKLHGYTF. Full variable domain (missing parts from reference TRBV12-5 and TRBJ1-2): DARVTQTPRHKVTEMGQEVTMRCQPILGHNTVFWYRQTMMQGLELLAYFRNRAPLDDSGMPKDRFSAEMPDATLATLKIQPSEPRDSAVYFCASGPFKLHGYTFGSGTRLTVV.

This clone was counted a single time. The V gene is TRBV5-1, the J gene TRBJ1-2, with 7 bases that match TRBD1. J was trimmed by 2 bases and V by 4 bases; bases with no gene match: 11. CDR3 size: 16 residues. Germline CDR1 and CDR2: SGHRS and YFSETQ. CDR3 coding DNA: TGCGCCAGCAGCGCAACCACAGGGGCCCTCAACTATGGCTACACCTTC. Translation: CASSATTGALNYGYTF.

This chain connects TRBV5-1 to TRBJ1-6; D is unclear. In germline, CDR1 is SGHRS, CDR2 YFSETQ. Trimming stripped 4 bases from V and 7 bases from J, with 18 bases between. The length of the CDR3 is 16 residues. CDR3 sequence (DNA): TGCGCCAGCAGCCAGACGGGCTCTCCAGAGAATTCACCCCTCCACTTT. Its translation: CASSQTGSPENSPLHF.

The chain carries TRBV5-1 and TRBJ1-1, with D perhaps matching TRBD1 (6 bases). CDR1 SGHRS and CDR2 YFSETQ come from the germline V gene. The CDR3 contains 15 residues. V dropped 3 bases and J dropped 1 base, with 13 bases sitting between them. The CDR3 sequence: CASSSWTEPNTEAFF. CDR3 DNA: TGCGCCAGCAGCTCCTGGACAGAGCCGAACACTGAAGCTTTCTTT. The variable domain in full, with the rest retrieved from reference TRBV5-1 and TRBJ1-1, is KAGVTQTPRYLIKTRGQQVTLSCSPISGHRSVSWYQQTPGQGLQFLFEYFSETQRNKGNFPGRFSGRQFSNSRSEMNVSTLELGDSALYLCASSSWTEPNTEAFFGQGTRLTVV.

This chain joins TRBV29-1 and TRBJ2-7; perhaps TRBD2 as D (7 bases). Trimming took off 8 bases at V and 3 bases at J, with 20 bases between the two ends. Germline V gene data show CDR1 as SQVTM and CDR2 as ANQGSEA. This CDR3 region has 14 residues. CDR3 DNA sequence: TGCAGCACCAGGGACGGGGGGCGCCACTACGAGCAGTACTTC. Its protein product is CSTRDGGRHYEQYF.

The V gene is TRBV27, the J gene TRBJ1-6; 10 positions agree with TRBD1. The V and J ends lost 5 bases and 5 bases, in that order; junction bases with no gene match: 3. The CDR3 length is 15 residues. Per the germline V gene, CDR1 is MNHEY and CDR2 is SMNVEV (reference sequence). The DNA of the CDR3 is TGTGCCAGCAGTCTTGGACAGGGGGATAATTCACCCCTCCACTTT. Its protein product is CASSLGQGDNSPLHF.

The chain joins TRBV4-1 to TRBJ2-1; 10 bases line up with TRBD2. The junction had 8 bases not matched to a gene; V was cut back by 2 bases and J by 7 bases. The CDR3 sequence is 16 residues long. Germline CDR1 MGHRA, CDR2 YSYEKL. DNA of the CDR3: TGCGCCAGCAGCCAATATAGCGGGGGGCCCGGAAATGAGCAGTTCTTC. Translating gives CASSQYSGGPGNEQFF.

The V gene is TRBV4-3, the J gene TRBJ1-1; D is uncertain. Germline loops: CDR1 LGHNA, CDR2 YSLEER. Trimming removed 1 base at V and 1 base at J, with 4 bases between. This CDR3 is 13 amino acids long. CDR3 region: CASSQGGNTEAFF. CDR3 DNA: TGCGCCAGCAGCCAAGGAGGGAACACTGAAGCTTTCTTT.

The chain carries TRBV5-1 and TRBJ1-1, with D possibly TRBD1 on 6 matching bases. The CDR3 sequence is 15 residues long. The V gene lost 4 bases and the J gene lost 1 base, with 14 bases spanning the gap. Germline lookup yields CDR1 SGHRS and CDR2 YFSETQ. The CDR3 nucleotides are TGCGCCAGCAGCCCTCTACAGGGAAGGAACACTGAAGCTTTCTTT. It is translated as CASSPLQGRNTEAFF.

The V gene is TRBV7-2, the J gene TRBJ1-3; TRBD1 matches at 9 bases. The CDR3 spans 14 residues. V gave up 3 bases and J gave up 7 bases; unmatched junction bases: 4. Germline CDR1 SGHTA, CDR2 FQGNSA. CDR3 sequence: CASSFGTGRNTIYF. CDR3 in DNA: TGTGCCAGCAGCTTTGGGACAGGGAGGAACACCATATATTTT.

The chain employs TRBV7-9 and TRBJ2-3; 13 bases map to TRBD2. The CDR3 is 15 residues long. Losses at the gene ends were 5 bases for V and 4 bases for J; bases not matched to a gene: 3. From germline, CDR1 is SEHNR and CDR2 FQNEAQ (reference sequence). CDR3 loop: CASSTGLAGADTQYF. The CDR3 nucleotides are TGTGCCAGCAGCACCGGACTAGCGGGGGCAGATACGCAGTATTTT.